Below, 18 T cell receptor beta chains from the same sample are listed, as sequenced in a study of blood T cell repertoires in COVID-19. Libraries were prepared by immunoSEQ multiplex PCR; TCRdb keeps only in-frame clonotypes and omits some of them. The sample records over 75,000 clones, around four fifths being singletons. Sequenced: peripheral blood. The receptors were gathered from a human donor in a cohort sampled during active COVID-19.

The chain uses TRBV28 and TRBJ1-1, with a tentative D call TRBD1 (6 bases). Trimming stripped 5 bases from V and 4 bases from J, with 20 bases between. The CDR3 has 16 residues. The germline CDR1 and CDR2 sequences are MDHEN and SYDVKM. As DNA, the CDR3 is TGTGCCAGCAGTCGCCGACAGGTACGTGGACCCACTGAAGCTTTCTTT. The encoded protein is CASSRRQVRGPTEAFF.

V usage is TRBV5-1 and J usage is TRBJ2-3; TRBD1 might be the D (5 bases). In germline, CDR1 is SGHRS, CDR2 YFSETQ. V lost 0 bases, J lost 2 bases, and 10 bases lay in between. This CDR3 has 15 amino acids. Here the CDR3 reads CASSLEGFNTDTQYF. The CDR3 DNA sequence: TGCGCCAGCAGCTTGGAGGGGTTTAACACAGATACGCAGTATTTT.

The chain carries TRBV10-2 and TRBJ1-2, with 9 nucleotides matching TRBD1. This CDR3 spans 14 amino acids. Germline CDR1 is WSHSY and CDR2 is SAAADI. Trimming cost V 5 bases and J 0 bases; bases outside gene matches: 1. Written as DNA, the CDR3 is TGCGCCAGCAGTCGGGACAGGGCTAACTATGGCTACACCTTC. This gives the protein CASSRDRANYGYTF.

A single count supports this clone. The chain employs TRBV18 and TRBJ2-2; TRBD2 aligns across 11 bases. V lost 5 bases and J lost 2; bases outside the gene matches: 4. Germline V gene lookup returns CDR1 KGHSH and CDR2 LQKENI. The CDR3 length is 16 residues. The CDR3 coding sequence is TGTGCCAGCTCAGGGACTAGCGGACCTAACACCGGGGAGCTGTTTTTT. Protein: CASSGTSGPNTGELFF.

V gene TRBV10-3 combines with J gene TRBJ2-2, with a tentative D call TRBD2 (5 bases). V gave up 4 bases and J gave up 0 bases, with 12 bases separating them. Germline V gene sequence: CDR1 ENHRY, CDR2 SYGVKD. The CDR3 totals 16 residues. Written as DNA, the CDR3 is TGTGCCATCAGTGGACCAGCGGACTCGAACACCGGGGAGCTGTTTTTT. Amino acids: CAISGPADSNTGELFF.

The gene calls are TRBV6-2 or TRBV6-3 and TRBJ1-1; D is possibly TRBD1 (5 bases). CDR3 length: 16 amino acids. The ends were cut back, 0 bases at V and 3 bases at J, with 14 bases in the middle. The V gene's germline CDR1 is MNHEY and CDR2 SVGEGT. The CDR3 DNA follows: TGTGCCAGCAGTTACTCGATTGTGGGAGGGGACACTGAAGCTTTCTTT. Protein product: CASSYSIVGGDTEAFF.

This clone was seen only a few times. For the CDR3, the DNA is TGTGCCAGCAGTGAGTGGGGACAGGGGGAATCACCCCTCCACTTT. The encoded protein is CASSEWGQGESPLHF. The rearrangement joins TRBV6-1 to TRBJ1-6; 11 bases agree with TRBD1. V lost 3 bases to trimming and J lost 10 bases; unmatched junction nucleotides: 5. The CDR3 covers 15 residues. Germline V gene sequence: CDR1 MNHNS, CDR2 SASEGT.

The chain carries TRBV28 and TRBJ2-5, with D perhaps matching TRBD1 (5 bases). The CDR3 extends over 16 amino acids. The ends were cut back, 5 bases at V and 0 bases at J, with 16 bases in the middle. Germline V gene sequence: CDR1 MDHEN, CDR2 SYDVKM. CDR3 amino acids: CASSPTKRGYQETQYF. CDR3 in DNA: TGTGCCAGCAGTCCCACGAAAAGGGGCTACCAAGAGACCCAGTACTTC.

This clone appeared a few times. The chain links TRBV7-9 to TRBJ1-1; D might be TRBD1 (6 bases). Germline V gene data show CDR1 as SEHNR and CDR2 as FQNEAQ (reference sequence). The length of the CDR3 is 14 residues. The V end lost 5 bases, the J end lost 1 base, and 11 bases lay between the germline ends. CDR3 in DNA: TGTGCCAGCAGCCTGGGACATCAGAACACTGAAGCTTTCTTT. Its translation: CASSLGHQNTEAFF.

The V gene is TRBV4-2, the J gene TRBJ2-7, with a possible D match to TRBD2 (6 bases). Trimming shortened V by 9 bases and J by 3 bases, and 15 bases separated the two germline ends. Germline CDR1 is LGHNA and CDR2 is YNFKEQ. The CDR3 length is 13 residues. The CDR3 sequence: CASSPGLHYEQYF. The CDR3 region has the DNA TGTGCCAGTTCTCCGGGACTTCACTACGAGCAGTACTTC.

This clone was observed many times. V is TRBV6-5 and J is TRBJ1-1, with D unclear. Looked up from germline, CDR1 is MNHEY and CDR2 is SVGAGI. There are 13 residues in the CDR3. Trimming stripped 6 bases from V and 4 bases from J, with 12 bases between. The CDR3 spells CASRRILSTEAFF. For the CDR3, the DNA is TGTGCCAGCAGGCGGATCCTTTCCACTGAAGCTTTCTTT.

This clone was detected once. The rearrangement links TRBV7-9 to TRBJ1-4, with a weak D call TRBD1 (5 bases). Trimming removed 1 base at V and 8 bases at J, with 11 bases between. Germline lookup yields CDR1 SEHNR and CDR2 FQNEAQ (reference sequence). The CDR3 extends over 14 amino acids. Here the CDR3 DNA reads TGTGCCAGCAGCTTAGTGACAGAGTGGGAAAAACTGTTTTTT. It translates to CASSLVTEWEKLFF.

The chain uses TRBV5-1 and TRBJ2-2; TRBD2 aligns across 13 bases. V was pared by 2 bases and J by 1 base, with 8 bases of the junction left unmatched. The CDR3 is made up of 19 amino acids. Per germline, CDR1 SGHRS and CDR2 YFSETQ. The CDR3 nucleotides read TGCGCCAGCAGCTTCTCCCCACTAGCGGGAGGGCAGAACACCGGGGAGCTGTTTTTT. Amino acid sequence: CASSFSPLAGGQNTGELFF. Together with reference TRBV5-1 and TRBJ2-2, the CDR3 gives the full variable domain: KAGVTQTPRYLIKTRGQQVTLSCSPISGHRSVSWYQQTPGQGLQFLFEYFSETQRNKGNFPGRFSGRQFSNSRSEMNVSTLELGDSALYLCASSFSPLAGGQNTGELFFGEGSRLTVL.

V is TRBV5-1 and J is TRBJ1-6; D call uncertain. Deletions cut 0 bases from V and 7 bases from J, with 11 bases between. CDR1 is SGHRS and CDR2 is YFSETQ in the germline V gene. This CDR3 region has 15 residues. DNA of the CDR3: TGCGCCAGCAGCTTGGTCGGTTCGGGAAATTCACCCCTCCACTTT. Translating gives CASSLVGSGNSPLHF.

The chain uses TRBV5-6 and TRBJ1-3; TRBD1 is a possible D gene (6 bases). The CDR3 loop spans 16 amino acids. From germline, CDR1 is SGHDT and CDR2 YYEEEE. Trimming stripped 2 bases from V and 5 bases from J, with 17 bases between. Written as DNA, the CDR3 is TGTGCCAGCAGCTTTGGGCCCACAGGGAGCAGAAACACCATATATTTT. Residues: CASSFGPTGSRNTIYF. The complete variable domain, with remaining parts taken from reference TRBV5-6 and TRBJ1-3, reads DAGVTQSPTHLIKTRGQQVTLRCSPKSGHDTVSWYQQALGQGPQFIFQYYEEEERQRGNFPDRFSGHQFPNYSSELNVNALLLGDSALYLCASSFGPTGSRNTIYFGEGSWLTVV.

This chain uses TRBV5-1 with TRBJ2-5; D may be TRBD1 (5 bases). The J call may not be correct, given that the DNA end is closer to TRBJ2-7. The CDR3 is made up of 14 amino acids. Germline values: CDR1 SGHRS, CDR2 YFSETQ. The chain's CDR3 is CASSLRRDSYEQYF. The DNA of the CDR3 is TGCGCCAGCAGCTTGCGCAGGGACTCCTACGAGCAGTACTTC.

The chain has TRBV3-1 (or the pseudogene TRBV3-2) and TRBJ2-7, with 9 bases aligning to TRBD1. The CDR3 runs 15 residues. Germline CDR1 is LGHDT and CDR2 is YNNKEL (reference sequence). V lost 4 bases to trimming and J lost 1 base; unmatched junction nucleotides: 5. The CDR3 protein is CASSLTDRGSYEQYF. In nucleotides, the CDR3 is TGTGCCAGCAGCCTGACCGACAGGGGGTCCTACGAGCAGTACTTC.

This CDR3 reads CASSFEGRNSPLHF. The CDR3 DNA reads TGTGCCAGCAGTTTTGAGGGTCGGAATTCACCCCTCCACTTT. The V gene is TRBV27, the J gene TRBJ1-6, with unresolved D. V was clipped by 3 bases and J by 7 bases, with 10 bases between them. There are 14 residues in the CDR3. Germline V CDR1 and CDR2: MNHEY, SMNVEV (reference sequence).